The 6 T cell receptor beta chains listed next were all sequenced from one sample in a study of blood T cell repertoires in COVID-19. The data were produced by immunoSEQ multiplex PCR, yet TCRdb's version contains in-frame clones alone and is incomplete. The table has about 200,000 clones, approximately 86% seen once. The sequenced material came from peripheral blood. The receptors were gathered from a woman between 50 and 59 years old with COVID-19, enrolled during active disease.

As regards this clone: One end of the junction varies from germline; a read error may be responsible. V gene TRBV7-9 combines with J gene TRBJ2-3; D not resolved. CDR1 SEHNR and CDR2 FQNEAQ come from the germline V gene (reference sequence). The CDR3 has 13 amino acids. The CDR3 here is CASTLTYLDTQYF. In DNA form, the CDR3 reads TGTGCCAGCACCTTAACCTATTTAGATACGCAGTATTTT.

The chain uses TRBV6-5 and TRBJ2-5; D not resolved. Germline V gene lookup returns CDR1 MNHEY and CDR2 SVGAGI. V was shortened by 8 bases and J by 5 bases, with 15 bases between the two germline ends. This CDR3 has 13 amino acids. Here the CDR3 reads CASGLGSKETQYF. CDR3 nucleotides: TGTGCCAGCGGTCTCGGTTCTAAGGAGACCCAGTACTTC.

The V call is TRBV5-1, the J call TRBJ1-2; tentatively, D is TRBD1 (6 bases). Trimming removed 0 bases from V and 1 base from J, with 13 bases in between. CDR3 length: 16 amino acids. Germline lookup yields CDR1 SGHRS and CDR2 YFSETQ. The CDR3 region is CASSLDWQGFNYGYTF. In DNA form, the CDR3 reads TGCGCCAGCAGCTTGGATTGGCAGGGGTTTAACTATGGCTACACCTTC.

This sequence joins TRBV14 and TRBJ2-7; D call uncertain. Germline V gene data show CDR1 as SGHDN and CDR2 as FVKESK. Trimming cost V 1 base and J 6 bases, with 13 bases left between them. CDR3 size: 14 residues. CDR3 nucleotides: TGTGCCAGCAGCCAAGGATTGACTCCCTCCGAGCAGTACGTC. This codes for CASSQGLTPSEQYV.

J is TRBJ1-2 and V is TRBV18, with 7 bases fitting TRBD1. J lost 5 bases, V lost 2 bases, and 8 bases had no gene match. The CDR3 is made up of 15 amino acids. In germline, CDR1 is KGHSH, CDR2 LQKENI. CDR3 DNA: TGTGCCAGCTCACCATCGACCGGGACAGAGTATGGCTACACCTTC. It specifies CASSPSTGTEYGYTF.

The chain links TRBV19 to TRBJ1-4; D is ambiguous. The V end lost 7 bases, the J end lost 7 bases, and 13 bases lay between the germline ends. The CDR3 is 13 amino acids. Germline loops: CDR1 LNHDA, CDR2 SQIVND (reference sequence). The DNA for the CDR3 is TGTGCCAGTACCGAAAGGAGTCCTGAAAAACTGTTTTTT. Its protein product is CASTERSPEKLFF.